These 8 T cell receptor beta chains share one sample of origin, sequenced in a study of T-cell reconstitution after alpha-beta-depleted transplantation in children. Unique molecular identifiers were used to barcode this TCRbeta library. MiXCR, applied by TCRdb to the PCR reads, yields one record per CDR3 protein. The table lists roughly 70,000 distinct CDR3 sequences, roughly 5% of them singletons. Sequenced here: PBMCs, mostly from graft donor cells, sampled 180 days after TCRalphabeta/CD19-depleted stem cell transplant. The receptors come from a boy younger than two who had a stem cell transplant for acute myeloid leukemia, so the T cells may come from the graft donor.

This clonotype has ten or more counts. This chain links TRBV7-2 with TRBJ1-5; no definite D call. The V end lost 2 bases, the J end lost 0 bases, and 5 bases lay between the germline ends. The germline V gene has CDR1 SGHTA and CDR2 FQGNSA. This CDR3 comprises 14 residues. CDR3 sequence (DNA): TGTGCCAGCAGCTTACAGAGTAGCAATCAGCCCCAGCATTTT. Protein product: CASSLQSSNQPQHF.

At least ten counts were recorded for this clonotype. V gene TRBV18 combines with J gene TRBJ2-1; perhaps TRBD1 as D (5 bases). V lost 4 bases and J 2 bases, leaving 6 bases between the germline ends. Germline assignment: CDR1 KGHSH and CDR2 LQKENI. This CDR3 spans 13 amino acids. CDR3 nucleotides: TGTGCCAGCTCACAACAGGCCTACAATGAGCAGTTCTTC. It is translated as CASSQQAYNEQFF.

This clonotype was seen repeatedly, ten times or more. The CDR3 region is CASTPTVNTEAFF. CDR3 nucleotides: TGTGCCAGCACCCCTACTGTGAACACTGAAGCTTTCTTT. This chain links TRBV7-2 with TRBJ1-1; no clear D gene. The CDR3 runs 13 residues. The V gene lost 7 bases and the J gene lost 0 bases, with 9 bases spanning the gap. Germline V lookup: CDR1 SGHTA, CDR2 FQGNSA.

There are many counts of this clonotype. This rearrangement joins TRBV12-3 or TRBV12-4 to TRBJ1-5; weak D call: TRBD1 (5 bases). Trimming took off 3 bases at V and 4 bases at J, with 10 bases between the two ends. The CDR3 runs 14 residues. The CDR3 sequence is CASSFSGVNQPQHF. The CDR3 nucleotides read TGTGCCAGCAGTTTTTCGGGGGTAAATCAGCCCCAGCATTTT.

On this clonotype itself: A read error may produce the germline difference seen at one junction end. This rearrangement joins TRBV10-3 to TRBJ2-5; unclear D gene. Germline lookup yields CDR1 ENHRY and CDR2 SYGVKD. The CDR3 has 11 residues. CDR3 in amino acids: CALSNWETQYF. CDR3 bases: TGTGCCCTCAGTAACTGGGAGACCCAGTACTTC.

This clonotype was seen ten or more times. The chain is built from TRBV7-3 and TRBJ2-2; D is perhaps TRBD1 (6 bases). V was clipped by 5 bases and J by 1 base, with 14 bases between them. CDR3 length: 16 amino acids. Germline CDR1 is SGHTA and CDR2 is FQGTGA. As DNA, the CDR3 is TGTGCCAGCAGCCCAGCCGGGACAAGGAACACCGGGGAGCTGTTTTTT. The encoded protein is CASSPAGTRNTGELFF. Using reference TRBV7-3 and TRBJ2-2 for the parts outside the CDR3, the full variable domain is GAGVSQTPSNKVTEKGKYVELRCDPISGHTALYWYRQSLGQGPEFLIYFQGTGAADDSGLPNDRFFAVRPEGSVSTLKIQRTERGDSAVYLCASSPAGTRNTGELFFGEGSRLTVL.

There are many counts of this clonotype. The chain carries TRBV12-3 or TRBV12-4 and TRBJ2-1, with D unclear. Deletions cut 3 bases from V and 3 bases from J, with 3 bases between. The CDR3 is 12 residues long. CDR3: CASSFDYNEQFF. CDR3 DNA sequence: TGTGCCAGCAGTTTCGACTACAATGAGCAGTTCTTC.

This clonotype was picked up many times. CDR3 DNA: TGCAGTGCTAGAGTAGGCTCCCAGGCGCAGTATTTT. It is translated as CSARVGSQAQYF. V and J are TRBV20-1 and TRBJ2-3; D is uncertain. Germline loops: CDR1 DFQATT, CDR2 SNEGSKA (reference sequence). The CDR3 spans 12 residues. The V and J ends lost 1 base and 10 bases respectively, with 12 bases between them.